This entry concerns a single TCR beta chain. Its cognate antigen is unknown. Each PCR replicate from the sorted subsets contained about 200 ng DNA, which is some 30,000 T cell genomes. In the original analysis: ImmunoSEQ only sent back junction sequences with no quality scores, so filtering was done differently. Sequencing used immunoSEQ multiplex PCR; TCRdb keeps in-frame clones, though not all of them. Clone size and the V and J calls come from that table; the DNA yielded D and trimming. The table lists about 600,000 clones, about 96% of them singletons. The data originate from a study of shared clonotypes between healthy human individuals. Whole-study results and caveats: Sampling was confined to blood; repertoires within tissues likely differ.

Looked up from germline, CDR1 is SGHTA and CDR2 is FQGTGA. This CDR3 contains 13 residues. Trimming removed 5 bases from V and 4 bases from J; junction bases left unmatched: 3. The chain couples TRBV7-3 to TRBJ2-7; TRBD1 matches 9 bases. Sample: naive CD4+ T cells sorted from blood. Subset here: CD45RA+ positively selected. The TCR comes from a woman under 40 in good health. The CDR3 is CASSRDRAYEQYF. Written as DNA, the CDR3 is TGTGCCAGCAGCCGGGACAGGGCATACGAGCAGTACTTC.